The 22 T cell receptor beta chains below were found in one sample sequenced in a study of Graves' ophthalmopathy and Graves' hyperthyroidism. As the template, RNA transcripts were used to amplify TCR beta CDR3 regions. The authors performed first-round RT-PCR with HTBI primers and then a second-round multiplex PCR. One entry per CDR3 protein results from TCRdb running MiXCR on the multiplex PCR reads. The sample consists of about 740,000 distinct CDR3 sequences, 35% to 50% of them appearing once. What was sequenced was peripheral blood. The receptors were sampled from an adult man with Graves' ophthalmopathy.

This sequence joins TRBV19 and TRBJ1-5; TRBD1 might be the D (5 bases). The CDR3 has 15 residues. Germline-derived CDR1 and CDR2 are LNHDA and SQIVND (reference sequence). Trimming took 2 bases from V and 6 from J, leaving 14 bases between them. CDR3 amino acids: CASSIMGPQRQPQHF. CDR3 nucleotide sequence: TGTGCCAGTAGTATAATGGGACCCCAACGTCAGCCCCAGCATTTT.

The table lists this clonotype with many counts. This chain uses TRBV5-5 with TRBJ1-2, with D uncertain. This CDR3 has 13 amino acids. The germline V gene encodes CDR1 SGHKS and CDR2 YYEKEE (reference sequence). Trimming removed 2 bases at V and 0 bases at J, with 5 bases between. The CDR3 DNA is TGTGCCAGCAGCTTCGATGCTAACTATGGCTACACCTTC. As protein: CASSFDANYGYTF.

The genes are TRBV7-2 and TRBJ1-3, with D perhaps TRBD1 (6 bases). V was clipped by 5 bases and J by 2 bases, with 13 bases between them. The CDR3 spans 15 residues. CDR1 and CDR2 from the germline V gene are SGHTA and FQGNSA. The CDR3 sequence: CASSQANRAGNTIYF. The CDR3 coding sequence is TGTGCCAGCAGCCAAGCAAACAGGGCTGGAAACACCATATATTTT.

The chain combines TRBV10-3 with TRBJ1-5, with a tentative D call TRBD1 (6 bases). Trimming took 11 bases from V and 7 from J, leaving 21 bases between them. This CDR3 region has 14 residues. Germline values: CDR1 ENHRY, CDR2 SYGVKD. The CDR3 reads CASVRGGGGQPQHF. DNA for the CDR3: TGTGCCTCCGTGAGAGGGGGGGGAGGACAGCCCCAGCATTTT.

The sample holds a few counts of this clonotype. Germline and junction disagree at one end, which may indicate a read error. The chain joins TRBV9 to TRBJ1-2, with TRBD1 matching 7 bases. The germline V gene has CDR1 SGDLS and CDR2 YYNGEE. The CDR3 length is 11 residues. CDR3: CASRLGTVPVF. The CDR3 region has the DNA TGTGCCAGCAGACTAGGGACAGTTCCCGTCTTC.

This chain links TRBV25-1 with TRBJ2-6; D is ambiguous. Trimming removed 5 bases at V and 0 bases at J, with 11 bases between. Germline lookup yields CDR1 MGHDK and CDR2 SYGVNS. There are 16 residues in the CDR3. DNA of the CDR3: TGTGCCAGCAGTTTATCGGAGTACTCTGGGGCCAACGTCCTGACTTTC. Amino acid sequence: CASSLSEYSGANVLTF.

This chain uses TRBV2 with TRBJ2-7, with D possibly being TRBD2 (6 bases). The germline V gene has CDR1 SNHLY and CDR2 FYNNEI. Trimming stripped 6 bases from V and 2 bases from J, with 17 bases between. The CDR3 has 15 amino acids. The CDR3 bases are TGTGCCAGCAGCCAAGACCGACTAGGTCCCTACGAGCAGTACTTC. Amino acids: CASSQDRLGPYEQYF. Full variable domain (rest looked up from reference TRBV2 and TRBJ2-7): EPEVTQTPSHQVTQMGQEVILRCVPISNHLYFYWYRQILGQKVEFLVSFYNNEISEKSEIFDDQFSVERPDGSNFTLKIRSTKLEDSAMYFCASSQDRLGPYEQYFGPGTRLTVT.

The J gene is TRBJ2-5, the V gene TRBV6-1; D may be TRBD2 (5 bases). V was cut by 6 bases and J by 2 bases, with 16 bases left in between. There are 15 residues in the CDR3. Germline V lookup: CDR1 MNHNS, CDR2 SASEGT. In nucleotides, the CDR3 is TGTGCCAGCAGCCCTCCAGGACTGGCTCAAGAGACCCAGTACTTC. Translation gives CASSPPGLAQETQYF.

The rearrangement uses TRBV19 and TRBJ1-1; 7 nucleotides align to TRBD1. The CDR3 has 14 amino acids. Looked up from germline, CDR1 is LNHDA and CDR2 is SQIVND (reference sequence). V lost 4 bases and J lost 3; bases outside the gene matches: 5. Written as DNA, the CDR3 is TGTGCCAGTAGTAGGGACAGCGAGGACACTGAAGCTTTCTTT. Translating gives CASSRDSEDTEAFF. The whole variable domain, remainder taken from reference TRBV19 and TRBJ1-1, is DGGITQSPKYLFRKEGQNVTLSCEQNLNHDAMYWYRQDPGQGLRLIYYSQIVNDFQKGDIAEGYSVSREKKESFPLTVTSAQKNPTAFYLCASSRDSEDTEAFFGQGTRLTVV.

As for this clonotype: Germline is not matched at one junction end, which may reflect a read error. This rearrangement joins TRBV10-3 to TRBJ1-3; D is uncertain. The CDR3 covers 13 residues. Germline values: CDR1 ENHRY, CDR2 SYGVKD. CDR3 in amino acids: CASSDQRTDAIYF. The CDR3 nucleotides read TGTGCCAGCAGTGATCAGAGGACGGACGCCATATATTTT.

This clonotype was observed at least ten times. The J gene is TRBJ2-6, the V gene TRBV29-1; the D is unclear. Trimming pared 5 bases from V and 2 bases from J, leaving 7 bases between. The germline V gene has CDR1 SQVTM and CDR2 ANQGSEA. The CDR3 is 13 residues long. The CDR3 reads CSVLGPGANVLTF. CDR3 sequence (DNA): TGCAGCGTTCTTGGGCCTGGGGCCAACGTCCTGACTTTC.

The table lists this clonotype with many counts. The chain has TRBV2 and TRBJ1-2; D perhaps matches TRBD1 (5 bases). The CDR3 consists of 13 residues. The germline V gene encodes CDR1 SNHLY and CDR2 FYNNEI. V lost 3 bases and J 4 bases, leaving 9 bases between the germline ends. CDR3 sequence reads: CASSEGGGYGYTF. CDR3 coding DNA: TGTGCCAGCAGTGAGGGTGGGGGCTATGGCTACACCTTC.

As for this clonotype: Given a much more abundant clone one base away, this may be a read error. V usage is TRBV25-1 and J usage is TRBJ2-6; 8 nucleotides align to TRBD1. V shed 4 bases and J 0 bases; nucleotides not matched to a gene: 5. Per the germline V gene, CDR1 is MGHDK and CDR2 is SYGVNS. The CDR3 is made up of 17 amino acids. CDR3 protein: CASSGTGPRSGANVLTF. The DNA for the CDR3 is TGTGCCAGCAGTGGGACAGGGCCCCGCTCTGGGGCCAACGTCCTGACTTTC. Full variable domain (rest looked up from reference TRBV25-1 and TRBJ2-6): EADIYQTPRYLVIGTGKKITLECSQTMGHDKMYWYQQDPGMELHLIHYSYGVNSTEKGDLSSESTVSRIRTEHFPLTLESARPSHTSQYLCASSGTGPRSGANVLTFGAGSRLTVL.

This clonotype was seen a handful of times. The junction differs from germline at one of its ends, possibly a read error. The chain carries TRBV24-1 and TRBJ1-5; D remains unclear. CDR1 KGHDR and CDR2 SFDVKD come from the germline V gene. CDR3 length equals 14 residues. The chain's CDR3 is CASSYRGSNQPQHF. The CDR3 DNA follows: TGTGCCAGCAGTTACCGGGGTAGCAATCAGCCCCAGCATTTT.

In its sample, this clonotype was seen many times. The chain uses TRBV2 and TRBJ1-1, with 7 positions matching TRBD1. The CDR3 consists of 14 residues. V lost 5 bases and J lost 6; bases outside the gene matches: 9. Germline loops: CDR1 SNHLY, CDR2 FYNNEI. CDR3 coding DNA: TGTGCCAGCAGTTATGACAGGGAGAGGTCTGAAGCTTTCTTT. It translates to CASSYDRERSEAFF.

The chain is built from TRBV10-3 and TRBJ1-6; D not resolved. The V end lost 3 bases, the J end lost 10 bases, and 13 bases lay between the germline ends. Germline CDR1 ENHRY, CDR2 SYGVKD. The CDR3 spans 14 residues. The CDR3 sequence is CAISEEGFGSPLHF. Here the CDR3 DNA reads TGTGCCATCAGTGAAGAGGGTTTCGGCTCACCCCTCCACTTT.

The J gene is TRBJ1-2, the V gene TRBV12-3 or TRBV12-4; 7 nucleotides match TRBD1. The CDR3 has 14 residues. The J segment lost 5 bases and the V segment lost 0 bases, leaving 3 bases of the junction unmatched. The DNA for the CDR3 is TGTGCCAGCAGTTTAGCCAGGGGGGGGTATGGCTACACCTTC. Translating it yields CASSLARGGYGYTF.

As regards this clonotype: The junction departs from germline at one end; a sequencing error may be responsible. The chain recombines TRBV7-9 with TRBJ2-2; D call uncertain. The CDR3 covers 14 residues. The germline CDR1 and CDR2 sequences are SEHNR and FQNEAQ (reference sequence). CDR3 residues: CASSYILGTGELFF. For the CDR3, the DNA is TGCGCCAGCAGCTATATCCTGGGAACCGGGGAGCTGTTTTTT.

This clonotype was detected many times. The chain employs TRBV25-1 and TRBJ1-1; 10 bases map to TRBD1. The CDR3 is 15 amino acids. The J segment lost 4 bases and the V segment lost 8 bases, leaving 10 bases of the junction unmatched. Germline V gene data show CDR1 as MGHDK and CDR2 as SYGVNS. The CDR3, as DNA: TGTGCCAGCCTCCGGGACAGGGGAAGGAGCACTGAAGCTTTCTTT. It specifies CASLRDRGRSTEAFF.

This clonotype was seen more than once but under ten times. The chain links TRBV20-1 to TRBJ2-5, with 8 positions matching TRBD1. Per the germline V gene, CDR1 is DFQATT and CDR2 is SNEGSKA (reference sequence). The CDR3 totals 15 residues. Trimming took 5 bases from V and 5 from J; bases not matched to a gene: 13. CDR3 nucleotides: TGCAGTGCTCCTACCCCGGGACAGGTATCGGAGACCCAGTACTTC. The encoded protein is CSAPTPGQVSETQYF.

The CDR3 DNA follows: TGTGCCAGCAGCCTCAGGGAGTCGGGTGAAAAACTGTTTTTT. Translation: CASSLRESGEKLFF. V gene TRBV2 combines with J gene TRBJ1-4; D is perhaps TRBD1 (5 bases). The CDR3 runs to 14 residues. V lost 6 bases to trimming and J lost 7 bases, with 15 bases between them. CDR1 SNHLY and CDR2 FYNNEI come from the germline V gene.

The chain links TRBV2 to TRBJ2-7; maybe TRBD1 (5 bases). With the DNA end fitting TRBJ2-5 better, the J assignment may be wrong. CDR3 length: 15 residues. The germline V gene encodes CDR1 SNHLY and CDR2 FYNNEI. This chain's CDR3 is CAISDDSALQETQYF. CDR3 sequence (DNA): TGTGCCATCAGCGATGACAGTGCCCTCCAAGAGACCCAGTACTTC.